This T cell receptor (beta chain) was recovered during a study of CD8+ T cells in alopecia areata (dated by TCRdb to 2016 to 2019). As for the study more broadly: Treated patients were enrolled in an open-label pilot trial of oral tofacitinib at 5 to 10 mg twice daily for moderate-to-severe alopecia areata. RNA was obtained with the PAXgene miRNA kit for fixed scalp, the miRNeasy kit for PBMCs, and the RNeasy kit for mouse skin. The study used high-throughput TCRbeta sequencing to examine T cell clonal expansion in alopecia areata, in both the C3H/HeJ mouse model and human patients. On the human side, TCRbeta sequencing was run on scalp tissue and on sorted CD4+ and CD8+ peripheral blood T cells from healthy controls and from alopecia areata patients with either patchy or totalis/universalis disease. Clonality in the scalp was compared among normal scalp (n=4), patchy alopecia areata scalp (n=8), and alopecia totalis/universalis scalp (n=8). Tofacitinib was given for 6 to 18 months, followed by 6 months of follow-up off drug to assess delayed response and recurrence. Biopsies were taken from tofacitinib-treated patients at baseline and again at 4 and 24 weeks into treatment, and several of those patients also had a later scalp biopsy. For the treated patients, the SALT score, which quantifies what percentage of scalp surface area is affected, served as the measure of disease severity. immunoSEQ multiplex PCR using 35 Vbeta forward primers and 13 Jbeta reverse primers was used to amplify TCRbeta CDR3 regions. Results the study describes overall, beyond this receptor: Resident alphabeta T cells in normal human skin are also sequenced, complicating scalp TCR repertoire analysis, unlike mouse skin dominated by gammadelta T cells. Because the treated cohort was small and included a single nonresponder, larger studies are needed to assess links between baseline CD8+ expansion and response. Shared TCR sequences between patients were less evident than in mice, which may be partly attributable to HLA diversity in the patient population. Tofacitinib significantly decreased scalp clonality and the number of expanded CD8+ clones among the top 100 scalp clones. Many expanded lesional clones were found to persist in scalp and blood during tofacitinib treatment, and relapse after treatment cessation may be partly explained by this persistence. Lesional scalp, especially in alopecia totalis/universalis, showed higher clonality and more expanded CD8+ clones than normal scalp, suggesting antigenic drive.

Receptor amplification or capture employed the immunoSEQ multiplex PCR assay. RNA was extracted from all samples and reverse transcribed into cDNA, which served as template for TCR sequencing. First-strand cDNA was synthesized with SuperScript III using a 2:1 mix of oligo-dT and random hexamers. A synthetic immune receptor repertoire was used to measure amplification bias, and any remaining bias was corrected computationally. The authors' pipeline ran thus. Raw reads were preprocessed to remove errors, and CDR3 was defined according to IMGT conventions as the region from the conserved cysteine to phenylalanine. Clonality was computed as 1 minus the Shannon entropy, with the entropy normalized by log2 of the number of productive unique TCRs. Scalp TCRbeta sequences were cross-referenced with sorted blood CD4 and CD8 repertoires so that the CD4 or CD8 identity of scalp clones could be inferred. In TCRdb, the immuneACCESS table is reduced to in-frame sequences with V and J assigned. These tables do not hold every clone; where another copy was compared, an unresolved V gene accounts for under half, and the others remain unexplained. That table gives V, J and clone size, and the DNA gave D and trimming. The sample has 150,000 to 200,000 clones on record, around 60% of them singletons. The top ten hold around 12% of the sample.

V and J are truncated by 2 bases and 1 base respectively, leaving an intervening sequence of 14 bases. The germline V gene specifies ENHRY as CDR1 and SYGVKD as CDR2. Counted from cysteine to phenylalanine, this CDR3 has 16 amino acids. This entry keeps only the CDR3 DNA: 48 bases, framed from base 1. In the paper's terms, the time point label means: about 25 weeks on oral tofacitinib. The treatment or condition label, as the study defines it: oral pan-JAK inhibitor, 5-10 mg twice daily. Lesional scalp punch biopsies and peripheral blood were collected from alopecia areata patients. PBMCs were separated by density centrifugation and stained for CD3, CD4 and CD8, after which CD4+ and CD8+ T cells were sorted on a FACSAria. On this clone itself: Its antigen is currently not known. Base qualities are not recorded, but no much larger clone differs from it by a single base.

The origin of this receptor is a human donor with alopecia areata. The source was CD8+ T cells sorted from blood, collected at week 24, from a patient treated with tofacitinib. Here the chain combines TRBV10-3 and TRBJ2-5; the D match is possibly TRBD1 or TRBD2, with 5 bases aligned in each. CDR3 region: CAISEGTRRTQETQYF. The sequenced DNA: TGTGCCATCAGTGAGGGGACCCGACGGACCCAAGAGACCCAGTACTTC.